These 20 T cell receptor beta chains share one sample of origin, sequenced in a study of CD8+CD57+ T cells in acquired aplastic anemia (dated 2018 in TCRdb). The instrument given in TCRdb is Illumina HiSeq 2000. TCR beta VDJ combination and CDR3 sequence profiling used genomic DNA as the template. TCRdb reprocessed the public reads (quality trimming at Q25 with fastp, clone calling with MiXCR) and kept in-frame beta chains. Under each unique CDR3 protein, matching rows form one entry showing the most common genes and DNA. Counted in this sample were some 120,000 distinct CDR3 sequences; 48% of them appeared once. The ten largest make up roughly 2.6% of the sample. Sequencing was done on a sample of sorted CD4+, CD8+, or CD8+CD57+ T cells (not recorded which) from PBMCs. These receptors all stem from a human donor in good health, serving as a control.

There are a few counts of this clonotype. A read error is possible here, since a much larger clone lies one base away. This chain links TRBV6-5 with TRBJ1-6, with TRBD1 as a possible D gene (5 bases). The CDR3 is 14 amino acids. V was shortened by 5 bases and J by 5 bases, with 10 bases between the two germline ends. Germline CDR1 and CDR2: MNHEY and SVGAGI. The CDR3 DNA reads as TGTGCCAGCAGTCACAGGCAAGATAATTCACCCCTCCACTTT. Translated, it gives CASSHRQDNSPLHF.

Ten or more counts support this clonotype. The gene calls are TRBV19 and TRBJ2-1; TRBD2 agrees at 9 bases. This CDR3 spans 14 amino acids. The germline V gene encodes CDR1 LNHDA and CDR2 SQIVND (reference sequence). The V gene end was trimmed by 3 bases and the J gene end by 9 bases; junction bases not matched to a gene: 6. The CDR3 region has the DNA TGTGCCAGTAGTATCGGCGGGGGGGCCGTTGAGCAGTTCTTC. It translates to CASSIGGGAVEQFF.

V gene TRBV5-5 combines with J gene TRBJ2-7; 11 positions match TRBD1. Trimming took 3 bases from V and 6 from J; bases not matched to a gene: 8. This CDR3 is built from 15 residues. Germline V gene lookup returns CDR1 SGHKS and CDR2 YYEKEE (reference sequence). Here the CDR3 reads CASSSSGQGAAEQYF. CDR3 nucleotides: TGTGCCAGCAGCTCTAGCGGACAGGGGGCGGCCGAGCAGTACTTC.

The chain joins TRBV15 to TRBJ2-1, with 11 bases fitting TRBD2. The germline V gene encodes CDR1 LNHNV and CDR2 YYDKDF (reference sequence). The CDR3 is made up of 17 amino acids. V shed 3 bases, J shed 7 bases, and the junction held 11 bases outside the gene matches. This CDR3 is CATSSRGAGLADNEQFF. CDR3 DNA sequence: TGTGCCACCAGCAGTCGGGGGGCGGGACTAGCGGATAATGAGCAGTTCTTC.

The V and J genes are TRBV10-3 and TRBJ2-7; 8 nucleotides align to TRBD1. Per germline, CDR1 ENHRY and CDR2 SYGVKD. After removal of 5 bases from V and 4 bases from J, the junction contained 4 bases not matched to a gene. This CDR3 has 13 amino acids. In nucleotides, the CDR3 is TGTGCCATCAGTCAGGGGGCTGGTTACGAGCAGTACTTC. Translation gives CAISQGAGYEQYF.

The rearrangement joins TRBV2 to TRBJ1-2, with TRBD1 as a possible D gene (6 bases). Germline V lookup: CDR1 SNHLY, CDR2 FYNNEI. CDR3 length: 12 residues. Deletions cut 7 bases from V and 6 bases from J, with 12 bases between. The CDR3 DNA reads as TGTGCCAGCATGATGACAGGAAATGGCTACACCTTC. This encodes CASMMTGNGYTF.

The chain recombines TRBV15 with TRBJ2-1; D call uncertain. The length of the CDR3 is 15 residues. Trimming removed 0 bases at V and 4 bases at J, with 10 bases between. Per germline, CDR1 LNHNV and CDR2 YYDKDF (reference sequence). CDR3 residues: CATSRDGRSYNEQFF. CDR3 sequence (DNA): TGTGCCACCAGCAGAGATGGTAGATCGTACAATGAGCAGTTCTTC.

This rearrangement joins TRBV2 to TRBJ1-2, with a possible D match to TRBD1 (6 bases). CDR1 and CDR2 from the germline V gene are SNHLY and FYNNEI. The V end lost 8 bases, the J end lost 4 bases, and 14 bases lay between the germline ends. The length of the CDR3 is 13 residues. The CDR3 loop is CASGAGATYGYTF. CDR3 DNA sequence: TGTGCCAGCGGGGCAGGGGCCACCTATGGCTACACCTTC. The complete variable domain, with remaining parts taken from reference TRBV2 and TRBJ1-2, reads EPEVTQTPSHQVTQMGQEVILRCVPISNHLYFYWYRQILGQKVEFLVSFYNNEISEKSEIFDDQFSVERPDGSNFTLKIRSTKLEDSAMYFCASGAGATYGYTFGSGTRLTVV.

This chain connects TRBV10-3 to TRBJ2-7; 13 bases line up with TRBD2. The CDR3 extends over 18 amino acids. With V trimmed by 7 bases and J by 3 bases, 15 bases remained unmatched. Germline V gene data show CDR1 as ENHRY and CDR2 as SYGVKD. CDR3: CAITRTSGGPPVGYEQYF. CDR3 bases: TGTGCCATCACTCGGACTAGCGGGGGCCCCCCGGTAGGCTACGAGCAGTACTTC.

This clonotype came up a few times. The V and J genes are TRBV29-1 and TRBJ2-7; D is possibly TRBD1 or TRBD2 (5 bases each). The V and J ends lost 8 bases and 0 bases respectively, with 14 bases between them. This CDR3 spans 13 amino acids. The germline gives CDR1 SQVTM, CDR2 ANQGSEA. CDR3 coding DNA: TGCAGCATCCGGGACGGCGGCTCCTACGAGCAGTACTTC. It specifies CSIRDGGSYEQYF.

The sample holds many counts of this clonotype. The chain recombines TRBV9 with TRBJ2-2, with 12 bases lining up with TRBD1. The CDR3 has 14 residues. The J segment lost 11 bases and the V segment lost 2 bases, leaving 4 bases of the junction unmatched. Germline values: CDR1 SGDLS, CDR2 YYNGEE. This CDR3 reads CASSVIGTGGELFF. The CDR3, as DNA: TGTGCCAGCAGCGTTATTGGGACAGGGGGCGAGCTGTTTTTT.

In this sample, this clonotype turned up many times. The V call is TRBV2, the J call TRBJ1-1; D is uncertain. V gave up 3 bases and J gave up 11 bases, with 13 bases separating them. In germline, CDR1 is SNHLY, CDR2 FYNNEI. CDR3 length: 12 amino acids. CDR3 coding DNA: TGTGCCAGCAGTGAGAATCGGAGGCTGGCTTTCTTT. It is translated as CASSENRRLAFF.

Worth noting for this clonotype: Sequence at one end of the junction differs from germline and may be a read error. CDR3 in DNA: TGTGCCAGTAGTATATCCAACGGCCAGCCCCAGCGCTTT. It codes for CASSISNGQPQRF. The chain employs TRBV19 and TRBJ1-5; D gene uncertain. CDR1 and CDR2 (germline): LNHDA, SQIVND (reference sequence). CDR3 size: 13 residues. The whole variable domain, filled in from reference TRBV19 and TRBJ1-5, reads DGGITQSPKYLFRKEGQNVTLSCEQNLNHDAMYWYRQDPGQGLRLIYYSQIVNDFQKGDIAEGYSVSREKKESFPLTVTSAQKNPTAFYLCASSISNGQPQRFGDGTRLSIL.

This clonotype was counted ten times or more. The chain couples TRBV7-2 to TRBJ2-1, with D perhaps TRBD2 (6 bases). This CDR3 is built from 14 residues. The V and J ends lost 8 bases and 1 base respectively, with 12 bases between them. Germline assignment: CDR1 SGHTA and CDR2 FQGNSA. The CDR3 nucleotides read TGTGCCAGCGGCGGGACGGGTTCCTACAATGAGCAGTTCTTC. This codes for CASGGTGSYNEQFF.

This clonotype was picked up many times. The chain is built from TRBV19 and TRBJ1-4; 7 nucleotides match TRBD1. The CDR3 sequence is 14 residues long. The J segment lost 4 bases and the V segment lost 6 bases, leaving 5 bases of the junction unmatched. CDR1 LNHDA and CDR2 SQIVND come from the germline V gene (reference sequence). This CDR3 is CASSRTGRNEKLFF. CDR3 in DNA: TGTGCCAGTAGCCGGACAGGTCGTAATGAAAAACTGTTTTTT. Full variable domain (outside the CDR3, taken from reference TRBV19 and TRBJ1-4): DGGITQSPKYLFRKEGQNVTLSCEQNLNHDAMYWYRQDPGQGLRLIYYSQIVNDFQKGDIAEGYSVSREKKESFPLTVTSAQKNPTAFYLCASSRTGRNEKLFFGSGTQLSVL.

The V and J genes are TRBV7-2 and TRBJ1-2, with D hard to call. V was pared by 2 bases and J by 4 bases, with 5 bases between. This CDR3 region has 12 residues. Germline V CDR1 and CDR2: SGHTA, FQGNSA. Here the CDR3 reads CASSLWIYGYTF. CDR3 DNA sequence: TGTGCCAGCAGCTTATGGATCTATGGCTACACCTTC.

The genes are TRBV19 and TRBJ2-7; D gene uncertain. Looked up from germline, CDR1 is LNHDA and CDR2 is SQIVND (reference sequence). Trimming cost V 4 bases and J 0 bases, with 7 bases left between them. The CDR3 spans 13 residues. DNA for the CDR3: TGTGCCAGTAGTAAGCACAGCTCCTACGAGCAGTACTTC. It yields the protein CASSKHSSYEQYF. Together with reference TRBV19 and TRBJ2-7, the CDR3 gives the full variable domain: DGGITQSPKYLFRKEGQNVTLSCEQNLNHDAMYWYRQDPGQGLRLIYYSQIVNDFQKGDIAEGYSVSREKKESFPLTVTSAQKNPTAFYLCASSKHSSYEQYFGPGTRLTVT.

This clonotype has at least ten counts. The V call is TRBV6-2 or TRBV6-3, the J call TRBJ1-2; 7 positions match TRBD1. The germline gives CDR1 MNHEY, CDR2 SVGEGT. This CDR3 contains 13 residues. J lost 7 bases, V lost 6 bases, and 8 bases had no gene match. CDR3 coding DNA: TGTGCCAGCAGACCCGACAGGGCGGCTGGCTACACCTTC. It codes for CASRPDRAAGYTF.

This clonotype appeared many times. This chain connects TRBV6-1 to TRBJ1-1; tentative D call: TRBD1 (6 bases). The length of the CDR3 is 14 residues. Germline V CDR1 and CDR2: MNHNS, SASEGT. Deletions cut 7 bases from V and 5 bases from J, with 17 bases between. Here the CDR3 reads CASKENRVGTEAFF. The CDR3 bases are TGTGCCAGCAAGGAGAACAGGGTAGGGACTGAAGCTTTCTTT.

This clonotype was detected many times. The rearrangement links TRBV30 to TRBJ2-7; 7 positions agree with TRBD1. This CDR3 has 16 amino acids. Germline V gene lookup returns CDR1 GTSNPN and CDR2 SVGIG (reference sequence). The J segment lost 0 bases and the V segment lost 1 base, leaving 9 bases of the junction unmatched. CDR3 sequence (DNA): TGTGCCTGGAGTGCCGTGGGGACAGTTAGCTCCTACGAGCAGTACTTC. Translated, it gives CAWSAVGTVSSYEQYF. Full variable domain (outside the CDR3, taken from reference TRBV30 and TRBJ2-7): SQTIHQWPATLVQPVGSPLSLECTVEGTSNPNLYWYRQAAGRGLQLLFYSVGIGQISSEVPQNLSASRPQDRQFILSSKKLLLSDSGFYLCAWSAVGTVSSYEQYFGPGTRLTVT.